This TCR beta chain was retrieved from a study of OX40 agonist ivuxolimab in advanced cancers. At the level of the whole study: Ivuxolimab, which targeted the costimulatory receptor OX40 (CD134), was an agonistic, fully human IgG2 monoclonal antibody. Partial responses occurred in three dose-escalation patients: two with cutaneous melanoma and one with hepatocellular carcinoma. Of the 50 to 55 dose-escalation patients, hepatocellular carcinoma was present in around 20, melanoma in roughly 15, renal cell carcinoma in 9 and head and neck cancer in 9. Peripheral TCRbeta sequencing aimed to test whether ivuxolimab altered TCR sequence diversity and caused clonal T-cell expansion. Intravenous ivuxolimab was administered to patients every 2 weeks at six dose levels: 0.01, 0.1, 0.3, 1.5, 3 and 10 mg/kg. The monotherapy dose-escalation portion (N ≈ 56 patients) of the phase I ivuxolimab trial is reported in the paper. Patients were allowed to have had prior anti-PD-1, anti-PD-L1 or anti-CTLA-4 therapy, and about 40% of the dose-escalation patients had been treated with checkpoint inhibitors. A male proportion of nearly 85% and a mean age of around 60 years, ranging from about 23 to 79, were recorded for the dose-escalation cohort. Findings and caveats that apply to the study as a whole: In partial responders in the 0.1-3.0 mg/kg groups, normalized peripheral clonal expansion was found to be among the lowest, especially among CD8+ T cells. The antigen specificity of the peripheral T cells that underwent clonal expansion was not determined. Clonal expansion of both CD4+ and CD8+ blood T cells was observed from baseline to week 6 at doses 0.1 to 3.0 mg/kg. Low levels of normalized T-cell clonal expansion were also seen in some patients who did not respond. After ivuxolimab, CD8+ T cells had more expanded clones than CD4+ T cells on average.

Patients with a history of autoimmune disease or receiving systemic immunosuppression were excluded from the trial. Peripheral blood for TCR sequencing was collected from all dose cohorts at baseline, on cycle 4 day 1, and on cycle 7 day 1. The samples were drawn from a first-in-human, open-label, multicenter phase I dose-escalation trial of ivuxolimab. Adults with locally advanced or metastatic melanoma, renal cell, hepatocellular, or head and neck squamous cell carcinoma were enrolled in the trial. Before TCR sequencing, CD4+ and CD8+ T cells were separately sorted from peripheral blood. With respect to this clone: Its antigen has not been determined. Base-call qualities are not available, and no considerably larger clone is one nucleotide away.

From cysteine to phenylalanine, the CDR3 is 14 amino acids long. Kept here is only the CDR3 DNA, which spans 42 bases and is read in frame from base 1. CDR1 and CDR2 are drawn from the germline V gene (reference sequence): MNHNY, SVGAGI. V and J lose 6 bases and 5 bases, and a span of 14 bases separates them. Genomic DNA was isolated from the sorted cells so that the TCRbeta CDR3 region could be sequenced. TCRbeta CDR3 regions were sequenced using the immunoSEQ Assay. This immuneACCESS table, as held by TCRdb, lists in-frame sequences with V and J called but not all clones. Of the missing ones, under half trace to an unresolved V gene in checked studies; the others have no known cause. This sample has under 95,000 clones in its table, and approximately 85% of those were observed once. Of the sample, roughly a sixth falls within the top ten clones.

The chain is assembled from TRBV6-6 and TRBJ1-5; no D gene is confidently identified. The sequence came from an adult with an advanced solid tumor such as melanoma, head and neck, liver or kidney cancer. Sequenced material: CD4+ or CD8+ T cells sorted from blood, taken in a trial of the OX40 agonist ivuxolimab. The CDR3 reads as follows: CASRSASNHQPQHF. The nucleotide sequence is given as TGTGCCAGCAGGTCCGCAAGCAATCATCAGCCCCAGCATTTT.